The clone carrying this TCR beta chain was counted ten times or more. What it binds is unknown. The record originates from a study of spatial heterogeneity in lung cancer. The overall study: An average of more than ten raw reads was observed per unique TCR and UMI combination. The study's findings and limits: Expanded tumor TCRs that were ubiquitous appeared in blood more at resection than follow-up.

Time point given: sample taken at primary tumor resection. Unsorted whole RNA samples from tumor, nontumor lung or frozen PBMC were sequenced. Samples came from 72 TRACERx patients with untreated early-stage lung cancer. TCRdb analysed the 5' RACE reads with MiXCR anew, one entry per CDR3 protein. The sample lists 26,000 or so distinct CDR3 sequences; around 9.2% were seen once. CDR3 length: 15 residues. V lost 5 bases and J lost 7, with 18 bases in between. Germline CDR1 reads MNHEY; CDR2 reads SMNVEV (reference sequence). The origin of this receptor is a female donor with early-stage non-small cell lung cancer. The sequencing used PBMCs, collected at surgery. The V gene is TRBV27, the J gene TRBJ2-1, with D maybe TRBD1 (6 bases). The CDR3 DNA sequence: TGTGCCAGCAGTCACGAGACAGGTAACCGTAATGAGCAGTTCTTC. Encoded protein: CASSHETGNRNEQFF.